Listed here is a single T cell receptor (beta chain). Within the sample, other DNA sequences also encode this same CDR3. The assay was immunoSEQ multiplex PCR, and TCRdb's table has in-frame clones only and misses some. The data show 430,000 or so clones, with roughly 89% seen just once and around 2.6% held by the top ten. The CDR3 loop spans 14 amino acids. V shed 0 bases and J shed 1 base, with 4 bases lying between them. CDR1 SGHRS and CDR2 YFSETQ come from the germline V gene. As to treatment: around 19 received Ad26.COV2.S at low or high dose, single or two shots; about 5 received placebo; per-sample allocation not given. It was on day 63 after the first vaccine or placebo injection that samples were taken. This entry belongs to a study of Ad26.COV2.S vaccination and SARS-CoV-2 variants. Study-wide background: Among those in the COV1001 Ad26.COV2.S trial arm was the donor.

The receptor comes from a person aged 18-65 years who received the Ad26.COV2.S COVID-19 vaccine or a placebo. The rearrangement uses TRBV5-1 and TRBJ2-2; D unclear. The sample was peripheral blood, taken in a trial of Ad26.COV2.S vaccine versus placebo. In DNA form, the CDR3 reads TGCGCCAGCAGCTTGGAGGGGAACACCGGGGAGCTGTTTTTT. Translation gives CASSLEGNTGELFF.